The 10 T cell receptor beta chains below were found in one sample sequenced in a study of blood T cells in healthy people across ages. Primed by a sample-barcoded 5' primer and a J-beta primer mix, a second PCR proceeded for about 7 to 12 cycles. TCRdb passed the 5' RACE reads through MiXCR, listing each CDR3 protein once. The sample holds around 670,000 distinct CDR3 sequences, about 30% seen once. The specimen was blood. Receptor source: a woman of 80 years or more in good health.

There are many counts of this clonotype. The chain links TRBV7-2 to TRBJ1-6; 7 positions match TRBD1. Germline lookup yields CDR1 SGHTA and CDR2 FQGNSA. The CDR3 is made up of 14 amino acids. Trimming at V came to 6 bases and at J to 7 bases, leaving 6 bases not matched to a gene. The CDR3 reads CASSYRGGNSPLHF. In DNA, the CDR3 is TGTGCCAGCAGTTACAGGGGTGGGAATTCACCCCTCCACTTT. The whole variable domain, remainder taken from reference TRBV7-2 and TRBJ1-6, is GAGVSQSPSNKVTEKGKDVELRCDPISGHTALYWYRQSLGQGLEFLIYFQGNSAPDKSGLPSDRFSAERTGGSVSTLTIQRTQQEDSAVYLCASSYRGGNSPLHFGNGTRLTVT.

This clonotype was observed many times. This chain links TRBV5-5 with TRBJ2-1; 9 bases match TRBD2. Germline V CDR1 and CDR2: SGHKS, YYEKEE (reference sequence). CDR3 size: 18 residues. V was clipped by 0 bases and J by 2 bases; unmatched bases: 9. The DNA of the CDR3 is TGTGCCAGCAGCTTGGCAAGGAGCGGGGGGTTTACCTACAATGAGCAGTTCTTC. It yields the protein CASSLARSGGFTYNEQFF.

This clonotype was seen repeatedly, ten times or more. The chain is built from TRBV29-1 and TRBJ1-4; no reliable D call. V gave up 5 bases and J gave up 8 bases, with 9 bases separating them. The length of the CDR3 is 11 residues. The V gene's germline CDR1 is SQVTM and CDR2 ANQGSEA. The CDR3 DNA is TGCAGCGTTTCCGTACACGAAAAACTGTTTTTT. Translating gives CSVSVHEKLFF.

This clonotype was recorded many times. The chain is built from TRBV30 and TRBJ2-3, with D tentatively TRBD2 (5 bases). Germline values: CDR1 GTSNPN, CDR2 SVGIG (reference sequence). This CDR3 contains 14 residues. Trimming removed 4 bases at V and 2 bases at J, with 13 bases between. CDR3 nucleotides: TGTGCCTGGAACTCGGGGTTAACCACAGATACGCAGTATTTT. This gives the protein CAWNSGLTTDTQYF.

The CDR3 DNA sequence: TGTGCCAGCAGCTTAGACAGGGGGTGCCAGCCCCAGCATTTT. This translates into CASSLDRGCQPQHF. The rearrangement joins TRBV7-2 to TRBJ1-5; 8 bases align to TRBD1. Per germline, CDR1 SGHTA and CDR2 FQGNSA. The CDR3 consists of 14 residues. Trimming cost V 1 base and J 7 bases; bases outside gene matches: 3. Using reference TRBV7-2 and TRBJ1-5 for the parts outside the CDR3, the full variable domain is GAGVSQSPSNKVTEKGKDVELRCDPISGHTALYWYRQSLGQGLEFLIYFQGNSAPDKSGLPSDRFSAERTGGSVSTLTIQRTQQEDSAVYLCASSLDRGCQPQHFGDGTRLSIL.

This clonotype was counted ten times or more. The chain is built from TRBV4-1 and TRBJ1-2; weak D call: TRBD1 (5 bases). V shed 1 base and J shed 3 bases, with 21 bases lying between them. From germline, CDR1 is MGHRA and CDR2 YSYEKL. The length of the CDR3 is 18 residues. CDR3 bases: TGCGCCAGCAGCCAAGCGGGACTCAGGGCAAGGCGGGACTATGGCTACACCTTC. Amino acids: CASSQAGLRARRDYGYTF.

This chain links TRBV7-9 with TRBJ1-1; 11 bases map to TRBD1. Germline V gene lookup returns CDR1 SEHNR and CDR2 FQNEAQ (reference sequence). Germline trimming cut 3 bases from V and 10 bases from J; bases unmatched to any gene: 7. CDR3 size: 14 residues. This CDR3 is CASSLEGQGAGAFF. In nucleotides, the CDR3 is TGTGCCAGCAGCTTGGAAGGACAGGGGGCAGGAGCTTTCTTT.

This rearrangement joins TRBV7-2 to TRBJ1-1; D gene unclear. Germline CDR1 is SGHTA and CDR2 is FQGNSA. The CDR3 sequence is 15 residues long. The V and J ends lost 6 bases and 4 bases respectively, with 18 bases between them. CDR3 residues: CASSINRALGTEAFF. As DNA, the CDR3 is TGTGCCAGCAGTATAAATAGGGCACTGGGCACTGAAGCTTTCTTT.

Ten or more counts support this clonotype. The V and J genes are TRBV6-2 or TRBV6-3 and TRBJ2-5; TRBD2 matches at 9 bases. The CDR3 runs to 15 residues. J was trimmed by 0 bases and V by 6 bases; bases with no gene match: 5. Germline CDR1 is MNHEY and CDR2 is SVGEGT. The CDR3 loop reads CASRTSGGHQETQYF. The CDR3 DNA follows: TGTGCCAGCAGAACCAGCGGGGGGCACCAAGAGACCCAGTACTTC.

The CDR3 DNA sequence: TGTGCCTGGAGTGCCGAGCGGCGCGGGTCCCAGTACTTC. As protein: CAWSAERRGSQYF. The rearrangement uses TRBV30 and TRBJ2-5; possible D gene TRBD2, 5 bases. Per germline, CDR1 GTSNPN and CDR2 SVGIG (reference sequence). V was cut by 1 base and J by 9 bases, with 15 bases left in between. The CDR3 spans 13 residues.